These 32 T cell receptor beta chains were all obtained from the same sample, sequenced in a study of blood T cell repertoires in COVID-19. Profiled with immunoSEQ multiplex PCR; TCRdb holds only in-frame clones, not every one. Of approximately 260,000 clones listed, approximately 91% were seen once; the top ten hold under 2.5%. The sample consisted of peripheral blood. The receptors stem from a man aged 50-59 years with acute or convalescent COVID-19.

The V and J genes are TRBV19 and TRBJ1-2; no reliable D call. The CDR3 has 12 amino acids. CDR1 is LNHDA, CDR2 SQIVND, per germline (reference sequence). With 10 bases removed from V and 2 bases from J, the gap between germline ends came to 11 bases. CDR3 sequence (DNA): TGTGCCACCGGAGTGCCGAACTATGGCTACACCTTC. It is translated as CATGVPNYGYTF.

Details on this clone: The same CDR3 can be traced to other DNA sequences in this sample. The V and J genes are TRBV11-3 and TRBJ1-1; no clear D gene. The germline V and J ends were trimmed by 5 bases and 1 base, with 11 bases remaining between them. Germline-derived CDR1 and CDR2 are SGHNT and YENEEA. CDR3 length: 14 residues. The CDR3, as DNA: TGTGCCAGCAGCCCCGGCACGGGGAACACTGAAGCTTTCTTT. This gives the protein CASSPGTGNTEAFF. Using reference TRBV11-3 and TRBJ1-1 for the parts outside the CDR3, the full variable domain is EAGVVQSPRYKIIEKKQPVAFWCNPISGHNTLYWYLQNLGQGPELLIRYENEEAVDDSQLPKDRFSAERLKGVDSTLKIQPAELGDSAVYLCASSPGTGNTEAFFGQGTRLTVV.

Points on this clone: Additional DNA sequences in this sample encode the identical CDR3. This chain connects TRBV12-3 or TRBV12-4 to TRBJ2-2; D possibly corresponds to TRBD2 (6 bases). V was shortened by 3 bases and J by 6 bases, with 8 bases between the two germline ends. The CDR3 runs to 13 residues. The CDR3 spells CASSFGGAGELFF. For the CDR3, the DNA is TGTGCCAGCAGTTTCGGAGGGGCCGGGGAGCTGTTTTTT.

The chain recombines TRBV27 with TRBJ1-5, with 7 nucleotides matching TRBD1. The CDR3 length is 14 residues. In germline, CDR1 is MNHEY, CDR2 SMNVEV (reference sequence). J lost 6 bases, V lost 2 bases, and 4 bases had no gene match. CDR3 bases: TGTGCCAGCAGTTTACAACAGGGGCGTCAGCCCCAGCATTTT. Encoded protein: CASSLQQGRQPQHF.

The J gene is TRBJ2-6, the V gene TRBV5-6, with D possibly TRBD2 on 7 matching bases. CDR3 length: 17 residues. CDR1 is SGHDT and CDR2 is YYEEEE in the germline V gene. V gave up 4 bases and J gave up 2 bases, with 16 bases separating them. The CDR3 bases are TGTGCCAGCAGCCGGGAGGAGGGGGTGGCTGGGGCCAACGTCCTGACTTTC. This gives the protein CASSREEGVAGANVLTF.

The chain combines TRBV14 with TRBJ1-2, with D perhaps TRBD1 (6 bases). This CDR3 is built from 19 residues. Germline CDR1 SGHDN, CDR2 FVKESK. V was shortened by 1 base and J by 1 base, with 22 bases between the two germline ends. The CDR3 loop reads CASSQGISGTRTDNYGYTF. The DNA for the CDR3 is TGTGCCAGCAGCCAAGGGATTTCGGGGACAAGAACGGATAACTATGGCTACACCTTC.

J is TRBJ1-1 and V is TRBV27; the D gene is possibly TRBD1 (6 bases). From germline, CDR1 is MNHEY and CDR2 SMNVEV (reference sequence). The germline V and J ends were trimmed by 0 bases and 4 bases, with 9 bases remaining between them. The CDR3 runs to 14 residues. As DNA, the CDR3 is TGTGCCAGCAGTTTATCTACAGGGAGCACTGAAGCTTTCTTT. This gives the protein CASSLSTGSTEAFF.

The CDR3 region has the DNA TGTGCCAGCAGCTCGGGTGGAGCAATGGAGACCCAGTACTTC. Its translation is CASSSGGAMETQYF. V usage is TRBV5-5 and J usage is TRBJ2-5; no reliable D call. V shed 3 bases and J shed 5 bases, with 14 bases lying between them. Germline assignment: CDR1 SGHKS and CDR2 YYEKEE (reference sequence). The CDR3 length is 14 residues.

The chain employs TRBV10-3 and TRBJ1-6; 7 positions agree with TRBD1. This CDR3 is built from 16 residues. CDR1 and CDR2 (germline): ENHRY, SYGVKD. After removal of 1 base from V and 5 bases from J, the junction contained 5 bases not matched to a gene. The chain's CDR3 is CAISEWGDRNNSPLHF. The DNA for the CDR3 is TGTGCCATCAGTGAGTGGGGGGACAGAAATAATTCACCCCTCCACTTT.

This clone was recorded many times. This sequence joins TRBV29-1 and TRBJ1-2; D remains ambiguous. The CDR3 has 14 amino acids. Germline V CDR1 and CDR2: SQVTM, ANQGSEA. V was clipped by 6 bases and J by 1 base, with 15 bases between them. The CDR3 sequence is CSVQRAVGNYGYTF. CDR3 coding DNA: TGCAGCGTCCAGAGGGCAGTCGGTAACTATGGCTACACCTTC.

The chain is built from TRBV7-9 and TRBJ1-6; D unresolved. Trimming took off 3 bases at V and 10 bases at J, with 13 bases between the two ends. The CDR3 consists of 14 residues. Per germline, CDR1 SEHNR and CDR2 FQNEAQ (reference sequence). This CDR3 is CASSLGSGLSPLHF. The DNA of the CDR3 is TGTGCCAGCAGCTTGGGCTCCGGTTTATCACCCCTCCACTTT. Using reference TRBV7-9 and TRBJ1-6 for the parts outside the CDR3, the full variable domain is DTGVSQNPRHKITKRGQNVTFRCDPISEHNRLYWYRQTLGQGPEFLTYFQNEAQLEKSRLLSDRFSAERPKGSFSTLEIQRTEQGDSAMYLCASSLGSGLSPLHFGNGTRLTVT.

Here the CDR3 DNA reads TGCGCCAGCAGCCAAGGGCGAGGTAGCCCAGAGACCCAGTACTTC. It is translated as CASSQGRGSPETQYF. The V call is TRBV4-1, the J call TRBJ2-5; D call uncertain. The CDR3 sequence is 15 residues long. From germline, CDR1 is MGHRA and CDR2 YSYEKL. The V gene lost 1 base and the J gene lost 4 bases, with 13 bases spanning the gap.

The rearrangement links TRBV2 to TRBJ2-7; TRBD1 matches at 7 bases. Trimming removed 6 bases from V and 3 bases from J; junction bases left unmatched: 8. This CDR3 has 14 amino acids. CDR1 is SNHLY and CDR2 is FYNNEI in the germline V gene. The DNA for the CDR3 is TGTGCCAGCAGGGGACAGTTAAGCGGCTACGAGCAGTACTTC. It translates to CASRGQLSGYEQYF.

The chain carries TRBV12-3 or TRBV12-4 and TRBJ1-1, with D tentatively TRBD1 (5 bases). This CDR3 region has 13 residues. Trimming pared 6 bases from V and 3 bases from J, leaving 11 bases between. CDR3 DNA: TGTGCCAGCAGCTCCAAGGGGTACACTGAAGCTTTCTTT. Translation: CASSSKGYTEAFF.

The V call is TRBV2, the J call TRBJ1-2, with a weak D call TRBD1 (6 bases). Germline CDR1 and CDR2: SNHLY and FYNNEI. The CDR3 covers 20 residues. The V gene lost 5 bases and the J gene lost 4 bases, with 32 bases spanning the gap. The CDR3 DNA sequence: TGTGCCAGCAGTCCGATGGATCGCAAGACCACAGGGTCCGTAGGCTATGGCTACACCTTC. Translation: CASSPMDRKTTGSVGYGYTF.

The rearrangement links TRBV3-1 (or the pseudogene TRBV3-2) to TRBJ1-5; D is perhaps TRBD1 (6 bases). The CDR3 spans 12 residues. V lost 5 bases to trimming and J lost 8 bases, with 10 bases between them. CDR1 is LGHDT and CDR2 is YNNKEL in the germline V gene (reference sequence). CDR3 nucleotide sequence: TGTGCCAGCAGCGCAGAGGGGGAGCCCCAGCATTTT. Residues: CASSAEGEPQHF.

This clone was counted once. The rearrangement uses TRBV18 and TRBJ2-1; 9 bases fit TRBD2. With 3 bases clipped from V and 7 bases from J, the junction kept 16 bases outside the gene matches. This CDR3 has 18 amino acids. Germline V gene sequence: CDR1 KGHSH, CDR2 LQKENI. CDR3 sequence reads: CASSPKRAGGVNENEQFF. The CDR3 DNA reads TGTGCCAGCTCACCTAAGAGAGCGGGGGGTGTCAATGAGAATGAGCAGTTCTTC. The complete variable domain, with remaining parts taken from reference TRBV18 and TRBJ2-1, reads NAGVMQNPRHLVRRRGQEARLRCSPMKGHSHVYWYRQLPEEGLKFMVYLQKENIIDESGMPKERFSAEFPKEGPSILRIQQVVRGDSAAYFCASSPKRAGGVNENEQFFGPGTRLTVL.

V usage is TRBV10-3 and J usage is TRBJ1-2; TRBD1 might be the D (6 bases). This CDR3 comprises 15 residues. The germline V and J ends were trimmed by 6 bases and 0 bases, with 14 bases remaining between them. In germline, CDR1 is ENHRY, CDR2 SYGVKD. CDR3 region: CAIRESDRTNYGYTF. The CDR3 DNA sequence: TGTGCCATCAGGGAGAGCGACAGGACTAACTATGGCTACACCTTC.

V is TRBV2 and J is TRBJ1-3; D call uncertain. V was pared by 5 bases and J by 3 bases, with 14 bases between. The germline V gene encodes CDR1 SNHLY and CDR2 FYNNEI. This CDR3 is 15 amino acids long. The chain's CDR3 is CASSLARDNGNTIYF. Written as DNA, the CDR3 is TGTGCCAGCAGTTTAGCCCGGGATAATGGAAACACCATATATTTT. Drawing the rest from reference TRBV2 and TRBJ1-3, the complete variable domain is EPEVTQTPSHQVTQMGQEVILRCVPISNHLYFYWYRQILGQKVEFLVSFYNNEISEKSEIFDDQFSVERPDGSNFTLKIRSTKLEDSAMYFCASSLARDNGNTIYFGEGSWLTVV.

The chain carries TRBV6-5 and TRBJ2-7; no definite D call. This CDR3 is built from 12 residues. V lost 6 bases and J lost 5, with 11 bases in between. Germline V gene data show CDR1 as MNHEY and CDR2 as SVGAGI. CDR3 protein: CASRPDIHEQYF. The CDR3 coding sequence is TGTGCCAGCAGACCCGACATCCACGAGCAGTACTTC.

The V call is TRBV18, the J call TRBJ2-5, with D unclear. The germline V gene encodes CDR1 KGHSH and CDR2 LQKENI. The CDR3 runs 13 residues. V lost 2 bases and J lost 1, with 5 bases in between. CDR3 in DNA: TGTGCCAGCTCACCAGGCACCCAAGAGACCCAGTACTTC. Its translation: CASSPGTQETQYF.

This clone appeared once. The V gene is TRBV27, the J gene TRBJ2-5; the match to TRBD1 covers 7 bases. Trimming removed 6 bases from V and 1 base from J; junction bases left unmatched: 2. The length of the CDR3 is 13 residues. Germline V gene lookup returns CDR1 MNHEY and CDR2 SMNVEV (reference sequence). The DNA for the CDR3 is TGTGCCAGCAGCCGGACAGGCCAAGAGACCCAGTACTTC. This translates into CASSRTGQETQYF.

The chain links TRBV27 to TRBJ2-3; 8 nucleotides align to TRBD2. After removal of 5 bases from V and 1 base from J, the junction contained 5 bases not matched to a gene. Germline V gene lookup returns CDR1 MNHEY and CDR2 SMNVEV (reference sequence). The CDR3 is 15 amino acids. CDR3 DNA sequence: TGTGCCAGCAGTCGGGGGGGCCTTGGCACAGATACGCAGTATTTT. Translation: CASSRGGLGTDTQYF.

The chain uses TRBV5-1 and TRBJ2-5; 8 positions match TRBD1. The CDR3 runs 15 residues. Germline V gene sequence: CDR1 SGHRS, CDR2 YFSETQ. V shed 1 base, J shed 2 bases, and the junction held 4 bases outside the gene matches. CDR3 sequence (DNA): TGCGCCAGCAGCTTGATACAGGGGGGACAAGAGACCCAGTACTTC. Its protein product is CASSLIQGGQETQYF.

The chain is built from TRBV11-3 and TRBJ1-1; D not certain. This CDR3 comprises 10 residues. The V and J ends lost 3 bases and 7 bases respectively, with 3 bases between them. The germline V gene has CDR1 SGHNT and CDR2 YENEEA. CDR3 loop: CASSFIEAFF. In DNA, the CDR3 is TGTGCCAGCAGCTTTATTGAAGCTTTCTTT. The variable domain in full, with the rest retrieved from reference TRBV11-3 and TRBJ1-1, is EAGVVQSPRYKIIEKKQPVAFWCNPISGHNTLYWYLQNLGQGPELLIRYENEEAVDDSQLPKDRFSAERLKGVDSTLKIQPAELGDSAVYLCASSFIEAFFGQGTRLTVV.

This chain links TRBV6-5 with TRBJ2-7; 10 bases are a match to TRBD2. This CDR3 has 15 residues. The trim removed 6 bases at V and 2 bases at J, leaving 7 bases unmatched. Germline CDR1 and CDR2: MNHEY and SVGAGI. In DNA form, the CDR3 reads TGTGCCAGCAGCGTAGCGGGGGGAATGCCCTACGAGCAGTACTTC. This translates into CASSVAGGMPYEQYF.

The chain combines TRBV11-3 with TRBJ2-7; D is perhaps TRBD1 (6 bases). With 5 bases removed from V and 1 base from J, the gap between germline ends came to 9 bases. Germline V gene sequence: CDR1 SGHNT, CDR2 YENEEA. This CDR3 has 13 residues. CDR3 nucleotides: TGTGCCAGCAGCCCCGGACAGTCCTACGAGCAGTACTTC. Residues: CASSPGQSYEQYF.

V usage is TRBV13 and J usage is TRBJ2-3; 9 bases are a match to TRBD1. The V gene end was trimmed by 1 base and the J gene end by 3 bases; junction bases not matched to a gene: 2. The CDR3 totals 15 residues. From germline, CDR1 is PRHDT and CDR2 FYEKMQ (reference sequence). CDR3 nucleotide sequence: TGTGCCAGCAGCTTAGACAGGGGGCTGACAGATACGCAGTATTTT. Its translation is CASSLDRGLTDTQYF.

This chain joins TRBV5-1 and TRBJ2-7, with a tentative D call TRBD2 (7 bases). The V end was cut by 2 bases, the J end by 4 bases, with 13 bases between. Germline-derived CDR1 and CDR2 are SGHRS and YFSETQ. The CDR3 contains 14 residues. CDR3 DNA: TGCGCCAGCAGCTTTGGGGAGGGGGGTTACGAGCAGTACTTC. Its protein is CASSFGEGGYEQYF.

This chain connects TRBV18 to TRBJ2-3; 7 nucleotides match TRBD1. V shed 6 bases, J shed 5 bases, and the junction held 8 bases outside the gene matches. There are 14 residues in the CDR3. Germline lookup yields CDR1 KGHSH and CDR2 LQKENI. CDR3 coding DNA: TGTGCCAGCTCCACAGGGGTCGGTGGAGATACGCAGTATTTT. Translation: CASSTGVGGDTQYF.

The chain links TRBV7-9 to TRBJ2-1; a weak D match, TRBD1 (6 bases). This CDR3 has 15 residues. V lost 0 bases to trimming and J lost 3 bases, with 9 bases between them. Germline V CDR1 and CDR2: SEHNR, FQNEAQ (reference sequence). The CDR3 is CASSLAPQGYNEQFF. CDR3 DNA: TGTGCCAGCAGCTTAGCACCACAGGGCTACAATGAGCAGTTCTTC.

The V call is TRBV14, the J call TRBJ1-1; 8 bases line up with TRBD1. Germline V gene sequence: CDR1 SGHDN, CDR2 FVKESK. This CDR3 is built from 15 residues. V shed 4 bases and J 9 bases; nucleotides not matched to a gene: 13. This chain's CDR3 is CASSPRQGLIRQAFF. The CDR3 nucleotides are TGTGCCAGCAGCCCGCGACAGGGGTTGATTCGTCAAGCTTTCTTT.